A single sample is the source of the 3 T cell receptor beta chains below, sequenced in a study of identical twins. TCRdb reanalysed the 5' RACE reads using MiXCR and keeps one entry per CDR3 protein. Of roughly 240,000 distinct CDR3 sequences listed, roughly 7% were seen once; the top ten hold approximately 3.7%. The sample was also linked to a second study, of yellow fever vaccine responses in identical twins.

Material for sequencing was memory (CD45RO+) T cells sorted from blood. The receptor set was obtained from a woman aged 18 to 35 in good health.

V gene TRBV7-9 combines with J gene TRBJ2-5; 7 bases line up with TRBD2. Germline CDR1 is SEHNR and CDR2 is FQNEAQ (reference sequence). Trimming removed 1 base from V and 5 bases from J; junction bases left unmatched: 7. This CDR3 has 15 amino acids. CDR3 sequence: CASSLVAGAVETQYF. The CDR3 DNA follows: TGTGCCAGCAGCTTAGTCGCGGGAGCGGTTGAGACCCAGTACTTC.

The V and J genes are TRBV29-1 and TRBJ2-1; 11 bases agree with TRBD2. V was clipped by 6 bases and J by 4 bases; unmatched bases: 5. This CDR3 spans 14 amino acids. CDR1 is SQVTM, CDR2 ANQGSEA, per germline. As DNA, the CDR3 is TGCAGCGTGCAGACTAGCGGGATTTACAATGAGCAGTTCTTC. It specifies CSVQTSGIYNEQFF.

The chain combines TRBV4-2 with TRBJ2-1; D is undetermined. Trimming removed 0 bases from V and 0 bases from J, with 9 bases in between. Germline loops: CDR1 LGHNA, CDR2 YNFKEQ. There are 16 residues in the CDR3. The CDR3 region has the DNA TGTGCCAGCAGCCAAGAAGCCGCTAGCTCCTACAATGAGCAGTTCTTC. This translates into CASSQEAASSYNEQFF.